This T cell receptor beta chain was identified in a study of shared clonotypes between healthy human individuals. Splitting the CD4+ cells yielded a CD45RA+ naive subset and a CD45RA-negative memory subset. General study points: Genetic and exposure-history diversity was limited by the small donor number. Naive subsets, compared against memory subsets, generally had larger estimated richness values.

Sequenced by immunoSEQ multiplex PCR; TCRdb stores in-frame clones only, minus some. Of 2.5 million or so clones listed, more than 80% are singletons. This clone was recorded a few times. What it binds is not known. Sequencing used naive CD4+ T cells sorted from blood. Regarding subset: CD45RA+ positively selected. This clonotype was sampled from a man between 18 and 35 years old in good health.

CDR3: CAISLTGGNSPLHF. The CDR3 DNA reads TGTGCCATCAGCCTGACAGGGGGGAATTCACCCCTCCACTTT. The chain joins TRBV10-3 to TRBJ1-6, with 9 bases fitting TRBD1. The CDR3 has 14 residues. Looked up from germline, CDR1 is ENHRY and CDR2 is SYGVKD. J gave up 7 bases and V 6 bases, and 4 bases lay outside the gene matches.